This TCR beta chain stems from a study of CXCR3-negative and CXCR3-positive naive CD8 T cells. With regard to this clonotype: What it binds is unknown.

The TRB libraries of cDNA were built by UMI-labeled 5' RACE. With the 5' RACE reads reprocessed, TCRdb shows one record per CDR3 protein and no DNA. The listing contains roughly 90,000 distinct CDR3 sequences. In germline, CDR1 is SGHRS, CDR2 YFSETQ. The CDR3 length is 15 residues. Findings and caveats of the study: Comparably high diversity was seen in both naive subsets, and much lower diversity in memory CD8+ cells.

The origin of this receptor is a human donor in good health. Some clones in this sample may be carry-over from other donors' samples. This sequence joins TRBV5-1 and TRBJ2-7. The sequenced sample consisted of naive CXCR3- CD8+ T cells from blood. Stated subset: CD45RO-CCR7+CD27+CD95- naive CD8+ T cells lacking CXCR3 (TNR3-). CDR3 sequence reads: CASSTGQEIFHEQYF.